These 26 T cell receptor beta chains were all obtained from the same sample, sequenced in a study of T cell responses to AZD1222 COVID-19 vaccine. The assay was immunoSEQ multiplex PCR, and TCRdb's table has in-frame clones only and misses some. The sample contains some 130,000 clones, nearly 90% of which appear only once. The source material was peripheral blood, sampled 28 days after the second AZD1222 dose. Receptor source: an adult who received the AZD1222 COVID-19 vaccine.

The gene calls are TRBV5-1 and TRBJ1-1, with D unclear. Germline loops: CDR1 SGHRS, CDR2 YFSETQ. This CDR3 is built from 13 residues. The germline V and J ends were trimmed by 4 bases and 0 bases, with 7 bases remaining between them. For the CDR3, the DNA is TGCGCCAGCAGCCGAGGGCTGAACACTGAAGCTTTCTTT. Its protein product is CASSRGLNTEAFF.

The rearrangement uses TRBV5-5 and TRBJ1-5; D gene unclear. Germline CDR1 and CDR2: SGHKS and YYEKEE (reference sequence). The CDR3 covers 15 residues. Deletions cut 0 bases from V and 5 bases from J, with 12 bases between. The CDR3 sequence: CASSLGLGSDQPQHF. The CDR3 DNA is TGTGCCAGCAGCTTGGGATTGGGTAGTGATCAGCCCCAGCATTTT.

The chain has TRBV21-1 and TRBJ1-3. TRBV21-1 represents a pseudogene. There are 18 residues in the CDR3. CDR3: CASSKNTPRDTEGNTIYF. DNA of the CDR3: TGTGCCAGCAGCAAAAACACCCCTAGGGATACGGAGGGAAACACCATATATTTT.

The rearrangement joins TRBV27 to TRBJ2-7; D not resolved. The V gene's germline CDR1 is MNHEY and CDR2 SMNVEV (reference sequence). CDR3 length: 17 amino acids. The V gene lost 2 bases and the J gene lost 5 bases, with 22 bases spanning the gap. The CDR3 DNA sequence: TGTGCCAGCAGTTTAGGGCCTGGATGGGTCCTCCGTGACGAGCAGTACTTC. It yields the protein CASSLGPGWVLRDEQYF.

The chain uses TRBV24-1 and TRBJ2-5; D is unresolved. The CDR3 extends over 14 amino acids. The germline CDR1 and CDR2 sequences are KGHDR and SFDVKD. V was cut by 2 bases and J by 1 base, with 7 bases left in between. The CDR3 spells CATSDSTRQETQYF. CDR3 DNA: TGTGCCACCAGTGATTCGACACGCCAAGAGACCCAGTACTTC.

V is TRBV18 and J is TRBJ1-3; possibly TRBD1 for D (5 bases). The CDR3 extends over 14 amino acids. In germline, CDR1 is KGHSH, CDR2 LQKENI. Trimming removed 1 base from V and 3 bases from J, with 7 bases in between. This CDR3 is CASSPRGDGNTIYF. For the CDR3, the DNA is TGTGCCAGCTCACCACGAGGGGATGGAAACACCATATATTTT.

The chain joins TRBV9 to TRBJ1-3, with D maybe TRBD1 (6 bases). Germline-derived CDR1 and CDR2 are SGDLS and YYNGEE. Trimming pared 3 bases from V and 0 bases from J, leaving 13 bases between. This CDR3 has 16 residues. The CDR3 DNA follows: TGTGCCAGCAGCGCAGGGGTCCTTAGCTCTGGAAACACCATATATTTT. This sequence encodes CASSAGVLSSGNTIYF.

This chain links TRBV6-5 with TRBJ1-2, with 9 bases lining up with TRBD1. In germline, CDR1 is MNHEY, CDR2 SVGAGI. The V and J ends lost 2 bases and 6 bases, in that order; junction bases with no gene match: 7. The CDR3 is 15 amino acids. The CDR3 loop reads CASSYQGTGMDGYTF. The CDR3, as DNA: TGTGCCAGCAGTTACCAAGGGACAGGGATGGATGGCTACACCTTC.

In DNA form, the CDR3 reads TGTGCCAGCAGTTACTCAGCTAGCGGCGCGGGTACGCAGTATTTT. Amino acids: CASSYSASGAGTQYF. The V gene is TRBV6-5, the J gene TRBJ2-3; 7 nucleotides align to TRBD2. Germline V gene lookup returns CDR1 MNHEY and CDR2 SVGAGI. This CDR3 region has 15 residues. The V and J ends lost 0 bases and 8 bases, in that order; junction bases with no gene match: 8.

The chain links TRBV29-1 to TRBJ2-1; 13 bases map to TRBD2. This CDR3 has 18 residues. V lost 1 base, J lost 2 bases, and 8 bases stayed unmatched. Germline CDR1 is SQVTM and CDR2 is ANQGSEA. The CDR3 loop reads CSVEGIQGTSGTYNEQFF. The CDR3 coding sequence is TGCAGCGTTGAAGGTATCCAGGGGACTAGCGGGACCTACAATGAGCAGTTCTTC.

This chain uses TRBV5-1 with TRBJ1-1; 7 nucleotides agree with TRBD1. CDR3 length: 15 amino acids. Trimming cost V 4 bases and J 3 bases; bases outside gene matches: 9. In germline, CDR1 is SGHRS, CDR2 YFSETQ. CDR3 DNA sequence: TGCGCCAGCAGCCGACTTTCCCAGGGGGACACTGAAGCTTTCTTT. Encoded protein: CASSRLSQGDTEAFF.

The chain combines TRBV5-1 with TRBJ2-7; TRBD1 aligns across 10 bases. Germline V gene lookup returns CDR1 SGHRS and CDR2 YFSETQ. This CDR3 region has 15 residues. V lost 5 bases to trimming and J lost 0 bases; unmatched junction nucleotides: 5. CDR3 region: CASRGQGLSSYEQYF. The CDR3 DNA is TGCGCCAGCAGGGGACAGGGGCTGAGCTCCTACGAGCAGTACTTC.

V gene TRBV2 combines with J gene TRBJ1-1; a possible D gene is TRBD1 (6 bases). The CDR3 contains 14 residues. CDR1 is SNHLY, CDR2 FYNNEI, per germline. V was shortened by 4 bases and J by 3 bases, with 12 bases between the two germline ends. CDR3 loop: CASSGAGEDTEAFF. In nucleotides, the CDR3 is TGTGCCAGCAGTGGGGCAGGGGAGGACACTGAAGCTTTCTTT. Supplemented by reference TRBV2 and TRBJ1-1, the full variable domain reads EPEVTQTPSHQVTQMGQEVILRCVPISNHLYFYWYRQILGQKVEFLVSFYNNEISEKSEIFDDQFSVERPDGSNFTLKIRSTKLEDSAMYFCASSGAGEDTEAFFGQGTRLTVV.

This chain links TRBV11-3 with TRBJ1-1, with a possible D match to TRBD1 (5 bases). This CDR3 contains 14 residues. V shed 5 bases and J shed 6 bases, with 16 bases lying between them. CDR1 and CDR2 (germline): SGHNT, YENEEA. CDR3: CASSPSPTGAEAFF. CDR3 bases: TGTGCCAGCAGCCCTTCTCCCACGGGGGCTGAAGCTTTCTTT.

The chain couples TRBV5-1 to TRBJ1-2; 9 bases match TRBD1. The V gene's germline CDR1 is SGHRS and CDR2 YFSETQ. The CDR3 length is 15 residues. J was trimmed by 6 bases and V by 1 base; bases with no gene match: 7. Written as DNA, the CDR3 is TGCGCCAGCAGCTTGCTAGGACAGGGGAGCGATGGCTACACCTTC. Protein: CASSLLGQGSDGYTF.

The CDR3 nucleotides read TGCAGCGTTGAAGAAGATGACAGGCCCCGAGGTGGTGGCTACACCTTC. This sequence encodes CSVEEDDRPRGGGYTF. The J gene is TRBJ1-2, the V gene TRBV29-1, with D possibly TRBD1 on 6 matching bases. This CDR3 contains 16 residues. V was cut by 0 bases and J by 7 bases, with 21 bases left in between. Germline V CDR1 and CDR2: SQVTM, ANQGSEA.

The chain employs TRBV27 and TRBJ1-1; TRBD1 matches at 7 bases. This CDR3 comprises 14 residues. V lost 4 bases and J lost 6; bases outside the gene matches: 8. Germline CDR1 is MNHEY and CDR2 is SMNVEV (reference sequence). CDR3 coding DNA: TGTGCCAGCAGTTCGCCGGGACAGAGCCCTGAAGCTTTCTTT. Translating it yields CASSSPGQSPEAFF.

In DNA form, the CDR3 reads TGTGCCAGTAGTACCTCTTCGGGGAATGAGCAGTTCTTC. Protein: CASSTSSGNEQFF. The chain carries TRBV19 and TRBJ2-1; a weak D match, TRBD2 (5 bases). V lost 4 bases, J lost 7 bases, and 11 bases lay in between. The germline gives CDR1 LNHDA, CDR2 SQIVND (reference sequence). The CDR3 contains 13 residues.

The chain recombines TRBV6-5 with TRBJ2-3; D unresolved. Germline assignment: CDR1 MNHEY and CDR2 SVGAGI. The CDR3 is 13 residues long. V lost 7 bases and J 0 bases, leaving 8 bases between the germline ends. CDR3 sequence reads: CASKRASTDTQYF. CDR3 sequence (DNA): TGTGCCAGCAAAAGAGCTAGCACAGATACGCAGTATTTT.

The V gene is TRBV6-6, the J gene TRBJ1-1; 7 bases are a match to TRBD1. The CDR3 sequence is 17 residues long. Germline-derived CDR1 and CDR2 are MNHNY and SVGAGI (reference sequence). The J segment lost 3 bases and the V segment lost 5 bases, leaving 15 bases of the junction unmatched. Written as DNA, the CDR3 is TGTGCCAGCAGTCCCCAGGGGGGAGGGGATGGGGACACTGAAGCTTTCTTT. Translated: CASSPQGGGDGDTEAFF.

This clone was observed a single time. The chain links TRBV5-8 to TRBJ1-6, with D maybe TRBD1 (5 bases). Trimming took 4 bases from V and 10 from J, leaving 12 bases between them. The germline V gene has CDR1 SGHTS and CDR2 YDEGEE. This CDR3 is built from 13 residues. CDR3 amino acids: CASSRDSGSPLHF. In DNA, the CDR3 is TGTGCCAGCAGCAGAGACAGCGGCTCACCCCTCCACTTT.

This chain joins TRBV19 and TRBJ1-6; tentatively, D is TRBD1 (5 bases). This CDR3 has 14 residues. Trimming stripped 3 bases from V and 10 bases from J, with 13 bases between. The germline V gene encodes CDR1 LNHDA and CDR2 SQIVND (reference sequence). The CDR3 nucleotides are TGTGCCAGTAGTATTGGGGGTAACCACTCACCCCTCCACTTT. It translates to CASSIGGNHSPLHF. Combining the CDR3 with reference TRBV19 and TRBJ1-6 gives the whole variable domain DGGITQSPKYLFRKEGQNVTLSCEQNLNHDAMYWYRQDPGQGLRLIYYSQIVNDFQKGDIAEGYSVSREKKESFPLTVTSAQKNPTAFYLCASSIGGNHSPLHFGNGTRLTVT.

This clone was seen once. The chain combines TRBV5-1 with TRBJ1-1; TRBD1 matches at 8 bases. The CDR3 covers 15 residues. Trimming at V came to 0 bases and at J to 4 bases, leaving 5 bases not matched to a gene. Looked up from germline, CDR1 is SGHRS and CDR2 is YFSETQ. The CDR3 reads CASSLGITGGTEAFF. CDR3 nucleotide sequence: TGCGCCAGCAGCTTGGGCATCACAGGGGGCACTGAAGCTTTCTTT.

The CDR3 loop reads CASSLNQVRNTEAFF. CDR3 nucleotides: TGCGCCAGCAGCTTGAACCAGGTGCGGAACACTGAAGCTTTCTTT. This rearrangement joins TRBV5-1 to TRBJ1-1; no reliable D call. In germline, CDR1 is SGHRS, CDR2 YFSETQ. Trimming removed 1 base at V and 1 base at J, with 11 bases between. The CDR3 covers 15 residues.

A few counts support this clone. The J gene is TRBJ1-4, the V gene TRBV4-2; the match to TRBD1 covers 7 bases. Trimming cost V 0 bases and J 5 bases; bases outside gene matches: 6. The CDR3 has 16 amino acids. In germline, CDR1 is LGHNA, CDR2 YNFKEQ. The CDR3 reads CASSQDWSRGNEKLFF. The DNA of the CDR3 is TGTGCCAGCAGCCAAGATTGGTCCAGGGGGAATGAAAAACTGTTTTTT.

The CDR3 DNA is TGCGCCAGCCGGGAAAACACTGAAGCTTTCTTT. It yields the protein CASRENTEAFF. V gene TRBV5-1 combines with J gene TRBJ1-1, with D hard to call. Looked up from germline, CDR1 is SGHRS and CDR2 is YFSETQ. V shed 7 bases and J shed 2 bases, with 6 bases lying between them. The CDR3 loop spans 11 amino acids.